Listed here are 4 T cell receptor beta chains from one sample, sequenced in a study of blood T cell repertoires in COVID-19. TCRdb's copy holds only in-frame clones and misses some; the assay was immunoSEQ multiplex PCR. The table has around 100,000 clones, approximately 85% seen once. Input material: peripheral blood. The source of these receptors is a man in his forties with acute or convalescent COVID-19.

V and J are TRBV7-9 and TRBJ1-2; D is possibly TRBD1 (5 bases). The CDR3 has 13 amino acids. Germline V CDR1 and CDR2: SEHNR, FQNEAQ (reference sequence). V was shortened by 5 bases and J by 4 bases, with 11 bases between the two germline ends. The CDR3 DNA sequence: TGTGCCAGCAGCCTAGACAGCCCCTATGGCTACACCTTC. Amino acids: CASSLDSPYGYTF.

This chain links TRBV30 with TRBJ1-5; D is undetermined. This CDR3 spans 14 amino acids. Germline CDR1 GTSNPN, CDR2 SVGIG (reference sequence). Trimming removed 0 bases at V and 4 bases at J, with 10 bases between. The CDR3 spells CAWSVSSENQPQHF. The CDR3 coding sequence is TGTGCCTGGAGTGTAAGCAGCGAAAATCAGCCCCAGCATTTT.

J is TRBJ2-7 and V is TRBV2; a weak D match, TRBD1 (6 bases). V was shortened by 4 bases and J by 0 bases, with 13 bases between the two germline ends. CDR3 size: 15 residues. CDR1 is SNHLY, CDR2 FYNNEI, per germline. The CDR3 here is CASSGDIITSYEQYF. The CDR3 DNA reads TGTGCCAGCAGTGGGGACATCATAACCTCCTACGAGCAGTACTTC.

The V and J genes are TRBV29-1 and TRBJ2-1; TRBD2 matches at 8 bases. V gave up 7 bases and J gave up 6 bases; unmatched junction bases: 8. Germline lookup yields CDR1 SQVTM and CDR2 ANQGSEA. The CDR3 extends over 13 amino acids. CDR3 residues: CSATTGGPNEQFF. The CDR3 region has the DNA TGCAGCGCGACTACGGGGGGGCCCAATGAGCAGTTCTTC.